Following are 15 T cell receptor beta chains from one sample sequenced in a study of T cell responses to AZD1222 COVID-19 vaccine. The assay was immunoSEQ multiplex PCR, and TCRdb's table has in-frame clones only and misses some. Of 85,000 to 90,000 clones listed, approximately 89% are singletons. The sample consisted of peripheral blood, taken 28 days after the second AZD1222 dose. The source of these receptors is an adult who received the AZD1222 COVID-19 vaccine.

The genes are TRBV5-6 and TRBJ1-5; no clear D. Looked up from germline, CDR1 is SGHDT and CDR2 is YYEEEE. V was shortened by 2 bases and J by 0 bases, with 9 bases between the two germline ends. The CDR3 has 15 residues. The CDR3 bases are TGTGCCAGCAGCTTTTTCCAGGTTAGCAATCAGCCCCAGCATTTT. Its translation: CASSFFQVSNQPQHF.

The chain links TRBV28 to TRBJ2-7; 9 bases map to TRBD1. The length of the CDR3 is 14 residues. The trim removed 3 bases at V and 3 bases at J, leaving 3 bases unmatched. From germline, CDR1 is MDHEN and CDR2 SYDVKM. CDR3 bases: TGTGCCAGCAGTTTTCCGGACAGGGGCTACGAGCAGTACTTC. Amino acids: CASSFPDRGYEQYF.

The chain is built from TRBV21-1 and TRBJ1-1; TRBD1 reflects the table's D call only, with no check against the DNA. TRBV21-1 is marked as a pseudogene. The CDR3 spans 14 residues. The CDR3 DNA reads as TGTGCCAGCAGCAAGGACAGGGGAAACACTGAAGCTTTCTTT. Protein sequence: CASSKDRGNTEAFF.

The chain recombines TRBV3-1 (or the pseudogene TRBV3-2) with TRBJ2-7; D possibly matches TRBD1 or TRBD2 (5 bases each). This CDR3 contains 15 residues. CDR1 LGHDT and CDR2 YNNKEL come from the germline V gene (reference sequence). V was clipped by 4 bases and J by 6 bases, with 19 bases between them. In nucleotides, the CDR3 is TGTGCCAGCAGCCCAGATCTACACGTTGGGGGCGAGCAGTACTTC. Protein sequence: CASSPDLHVGGEQYF.

The chain employs TRBV5-4 and TRBJ1-3; possibly TRBD1 for D (5 bases). This CDR3 is 15 amino acids long. The V end was cut by 0 bases, the J end by 4 bases, with 11 bases between. Germline V CDR1 and CDR2: SGHNT, YYREEE (reference sequence). CDR3 bases: TGTGCCAGCAGCTTGGACAGGAGTCTCGGAAACACCATATATTTT. Encoded protein: CASSLDRSLGNTIYF.

The rearrangement uses TRBV3-1 (or the pseudogene TRBV3-2) and TRBJ2-3, with 11 bases identical to TRBD2. V lost 0 bases to trimming and J lost 5 bases; unmatched junction nucleotides: 10. The CDR3 is 18 residues long. CDR1 is LGHDT and CDR2 is YNNKEL in the germline V gene (reference sequence). The CDR3 protein is CASSQDSYSGGAIDTQYF. CDR3 coding DNA: TGTGCCAGCAGCCAAGATTCGTATAGCGGGGGGGCAATAGATACGCAGTATTTT.

The chain links TRBV5-1 to TRBJ1-2, with D uncertain. CDR3 length equals 14 residues. Germline V gene sequence: CDR1 SGHRS, CDR2 YFSETQ. Trimming left V 2 bases short and J 5 bases short, with 13 bases between. CDR3 sequence: CASSFGQFSYGYTF. CDR3 DNA sequence: TGCGCCAGCAGCTTCGGTCAGTTCTCTTATGGCTACACCTTC. Complete variable domain (other parts from reference TRBV5-1 and TRBJ1-2): KAGVTQTPRYLIKTRGQQVTLSCSPISGHRSVSWYQQTPGQGLQFLFEYFSETQRNKGNFPGRFSGRQFSNSRSEMNVSTLELGDSALYLCASSFGQFSYGYTFGSGTRLTVV.

The J gene is TRBJ2-2, the V gene TRBV19; D ambiguous. Per germline, CDR1 LNHDA and CDR2 SQIVND (reference sequence). The CDR3 length is 11 residues. V lost 6 bases and J lost 5, with 4 bases in between. CDR3 coding DNA: TGTGCCAGTAGGTTAACCGGGGAGCTGTTTTTT. Translated: CASRLTGELFF.

The chain links TRBV9 to TRBJ2-3, with 8 nucleotides matching TRBD2. The CDR3 is 14 residues long. V lost 2 bases and J lost 2; bases outside the gene matches: 1. Germline assignment: CDR1 SGDLS and CDR2 YYNGEE. The CDR3 loop reads CASSVSGATDTQYF. The CDR3 DNA reads TGTGCCAGCAGCGTTAGCGGGGCCACAGATACGCAGTATTTT.

This clone was counted once. This sequence joins TRBV15 and TRBJ2-1; TRBD1 might be the D (6 bases). Germline V CDR1 and CDR2: LNHNV, YYDKDF (reference sequence). CDR3 length: 13 amino acids. The V gene lost 3 bases and the J gene lost 7 bases, with 10 bases spanning the gap. The CDR3 sequence: CATSSDTGNEQFF. CDR3 sequence (DNA): TGTGCCACCAGCAGTGACACAGGGAATGAGCAGTTCTTC.

This rearrangement joins TRBV18 to TRBJ1-5; D gene ambiguous. CDR1 is KGHSH and CDR2 is LQKENI in the germline V gene. CDR3 length: 15 residues. Between the trimmed V and J ends, which lost 3 bases and 2 bases, there was a span of 11 bases. CDR3: CASSPDTSRNQPQHF. CDR3 nucleotide sequence: TGTGCCAGCTCACCCGACACCTCTCGCAATCAGCCCCAGCATTTT. Full variable domain (remainder filled in from reference TRBV18 and TRBJ1-5): NAGVMQNPRHLVRRRGQEARLRCSPMKGHSHVYWYRQLPEEGLKFMVYLQKENIIDESGMPKERFSAEFPKEGPSILRIQQVVRGDSAAYFCASSPDTSRNQPQHFGDGTRLSIL.

This chain joins TRBV4-2 and TRBJ1-4, with 7 positions matching TRBD1. V lost 0 bases, J lost 6 bases, and 7 bases stayed unmatched. The V gene's germline CDR1 is LGHNA and CDR2 YNFKEQ. This CDR3 region has 16 residues. Written as DNA, the CDR3 is TGTGCCAGCAGCCAAGAAGGGGGGACAGCTGATGAAAAACTGTTTTTT. Translation: CASSQEGGTADEKLFF.

V usage is TRBV7-2 and J usage is TRBJ2-7; 9 positions agree with TRBD2. This CDR3 is 14 amino acids long. V gave up 7 bases and J gave up 2 bases; unmatched junction bases: 6. Germline values: CDR1 SGHTA, CDR2 FQGNSA. CDR3 in amino acids: CASTPGGGAYEQYF. DNA of the CDR3: TGTGCCAGCACCCCTGGCGGGGGGGCCTACGAGCAGTACTTC.

This rearrangement joins TRBV12-5 to TRBJ1-1; TRBD1 might be the D (6 bases). V lost 1 base and J 1 base, leaving 28 bases between the germline ends. The CDR3 sequence is 21 residues long. CDR1 LGHNT and CDR2 FRNRAP come from the germline V gene. The CDR3 here is CASGLAQNTGTSFLANTEAFF. Here the CDR3 DNA reads TGTGCTAGTGGTTTGGCACAAAACACCGGGACAAGTTTTTTGGCGAACACTGAAGCTTTCTTT. Based on the CDR3 plus reference TRBV12-5 and TRBJ1-1, the full variable domain is DARVTQTPRHKVTEMGQEVTMRCQPILGHNTVFWYRQTMMQGLELLAYFRNRAPLDDSGMPKDRFSAEMPDATLATLKIQPSEPRDSAVYFCASGLAQNTGTSFLANTEAFFGQGTRLTVV.

The chain combines TRBV27 with TRBJ1-2; D not certain. CDR1 MNHEY and CDR2 SMNVEV come from the germline V gene (reference sequence). CDR3 length equals 16 residues. V dropped 7 bases and J dropped 8 bases, with 26 bases sitting between them. CDR3 nucleotide sequence: TGTGCCAGCACCCAACTTAAGGACGGACTAGTGTGGGGCTACACCTTC. It specifies CASTQLKDGLVWGYTF.